There are a few counts of the clone carrying this TCR beta chain. The data originate from a study of blood T cell repertoires in COVID-19. The wider study: COVID-19 samples, acute and convalescent, were from the United States, Italy and Spain. Sources were T cells, B-cell-depleted T cells, or PBMCs; the material itself was cDNA or gDNA.

Trimming cost V 6 bases and J 3 bases, with 11 bases left between them. The CDR3 spans 14 residues. CDR1 is MNHEY and CDR2 is SVGEGT in the germline V gene. Under the authors' procedure: From reference gene primer amplification, estimates of nucleated cell counts were derived. Libraries were prepared by immunoSEQ multiplex PCR; TCRdb keeps only in-frame clonotypes and omits some of them. V and J calls and clone size come straight from that table; D and trimming were deduced from the DNA. The table lists 250,000 to 350,000 clones, 87% of them singletons. The chain joins TRBV6-2 or TRBV6-3 to TRBJ2-2, with D tentatively TRBD2 (6 bases). Sequenced input: peripheral blood. This receptor was obtained from a woman aged 50 to 60 who had recovered from COVID-19. The CDR3 region has the DNA TGTGCCAGCAGCCACGGGACTCACACCGGGGAGCTGTTTTTT. Its protein product is CASSHGTHTGELFF.